Listed below are T cell receptor beta chains from one sample, sequenced in a study of cytomegalovirus exposure and HLA in healthy donors. Method: immunoSEQ multiplex PCR; TCRdb's copy keeps in-frame clones and lacks some. The sample holds about 190,000 clones; around 75% are singletons and the top ten take about 1.4%. The sequenced sample was PBMCs. These receptors were taken from a woman between 45 and 60 years old in good health and CMV-seronegative. CDR3s include the opening cysteine and the closing phenylalanine or tryptophan. Fields, in order: V gene, D gene, J gene, CDR3 protein. D genes are given only for firm matches.

>TRBV2|NA|TRBJ2-5
CASRMWRGRAETQYF
>TRBV4-2|NA|TRBJ2-1
CASSQELSSYNEQFF
>TRBV7-3|NA|TRBJ2-3
CASSLRARGTDTQYF
>TRBV2|NA|TRBJ2-7
CASTSGLTGYYYEQYF
>TRBV2|NA|TRBJ1-1
CASLVRGTEAFF
>TRBV2|TRBD1|TRBJ1-2
CASSENLGGPNRGYTF
>TRBV28|NA|TRBJ2-7
CASSRGVLGQYF
>TRBV13|NA|TRBJ1-6
CASSLMGLGSPYNSPLHF
>TRBV7-2|NA|TRBJ2-3
CASSLRSTGSTDTQYF
>TRBV2|NA|TRBJ2-3
CAIRVDTDTQYF
>TRBV29-1|NA|TRBJ1-4
CSAGGTTNEKLFF
>TRBV11-2|NA|TRBJ2-7
CASSRGGLRQYF
>TRBV6-1|TRBD1|TRBJ2-5
CASRGGGVETQYF
>TRBV10-3|NA|TRBJ2-7
CAITAGKGESYEQYF
>TRBV4-3|NA|TRBJ1-2
CASSQDSSTPYGYTF
>TRBV2|TRBD1|TRBJ2-7
CASSGQGLNEQYF
>TRBV29-1|TRBD2|TRBJ2-5
CSVGISGGQETQYF
>TRBV29-1|TRBD1|NA
CSVEGYRGRDYEQYF
>TRBV7-2|NA|TRBJ2-1
CASSLVGGGPEQFF
>TRBV2|NA|TRBJ1-2
CASISSQRNHYGYTF
>TRBV7-9|NA|TRBJ2-4
CASSLSEAAKNIQYF
>TRBV27|NA|TRBJ1-1
CASTRGGIGLTEAFF
>TRBV6-1|TRBD2|TRBJ2-7
CASSLAGVISYEQYF
>TRBV4-2|NA|TRBJ2-7
CASSQDLQGSSREQYF
>TRBV6-1|TRBD1|TRBJ2-3
CASSDWDRGRDTQYF
>TRBV2|TRBD1|TRBJ1-1
CASRPDFTGASEVNTEAFF
>TRBV6-5|TRBD1|TRBJ1-2
CASSRGTGVNYGYTF
>TRBV6-6|NA|TRBJ1-1
CASSGGGGAFF
>TRBV7-2|NA|TRBJ2-7
CASSARGIQSYEQYF
>TRBV6-5|NA|TRBJ2-1
CASSYSGGYNEQFF
>TRBV19|NA|TRBJ1-1
CASSSLGANTEAFF
>TRBV7-2|NA|TRBJ1-2
CASSLVGDSNYGYTF
>TRBV9|NA|TRBJ2-7
CASSVAQGPTYEQYF
>TRBV27|NA|TRBJ1-4
CASSPSLNEKLFF
>TRBV19|NA|TRBJ1-5
CASRDSPNYSNQPQHF
>TRBV4-2|NA|TRBJ2-7
CASSQDLQGYEQYF
>TRBV7-2|TRBD2|TRBJ2-2
CASSTPSGRVLGGELFF
>TRBV19|TRBD2|TRBJ2-5
CASSSRRGVTGKETQYF
>TRBV19|TRBD2|TRBJ2-7
CASSKPAGGRDEQYF
>TRBV27|NA|TRBJ1-3
CASSSSKLSSGNTIYF
>TRBV7-2|NA|TRBJ2-3
CASSLDRGGRTDTQYF
>TRBV10-3|TRBD2|TRBJ2-3
CAISRLAGTTTDTQYF
>TRBV2|TRBD1|TRBJ2-2
CASSAWDSPTGELFF
>TRBV6-5|TRBD1|TRBJ2-7
CASSSPGTGLGEQYF
>TRBV4-1|TRBD1|TRBJ2-1
CASSPLLGQGTNEQFF
>TRBV5-1|NA|TRBJ1-1
CASSGTEFEAFF
>TRBV6-6|NA|TRBJ1-4
CASTDGGVGKLFF
>TRBV4-1|NA|TRBJ1-4
CASSQPRRGTNEKLFF
>TRBV29-1|TRBD2|TRBJ2-5
CSVGLSGGQETQYF
>TRBV5-6|TRBD1|TRBJ1-1
CASSRGQGDTEAFF
>TRBV6-1|NA|TRBJ2-2
CASSEGLRVGGELFF
>TRBV7-8|NA|TRBJ2-2
CASSSRTGELFF
>TRBV20-1|NA|TRBJ2-7
CSARGPYEQYF
>TRBV10-3|NA|TRBJ2-2
CAIARGENGELFF
>TRBV15|NA|TRBJ1-2
CATSRESGGSDGYTF
>TRBV6-1|NA|TRBJ2-7
CASSEDIFYEQYF